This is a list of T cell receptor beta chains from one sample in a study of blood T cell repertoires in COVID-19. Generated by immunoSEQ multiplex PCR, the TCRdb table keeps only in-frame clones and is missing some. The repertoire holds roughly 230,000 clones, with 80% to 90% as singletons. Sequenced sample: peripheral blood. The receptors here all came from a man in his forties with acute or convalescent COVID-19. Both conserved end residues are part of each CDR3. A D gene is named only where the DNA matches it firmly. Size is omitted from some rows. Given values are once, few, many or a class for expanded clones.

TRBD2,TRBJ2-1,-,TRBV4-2,CASSQVGTSGDGNEQFF,TGTGCCAGCAGCCAAGTGGGAACTAGCGGGGACGGGAATGAGCAGTTCTTC
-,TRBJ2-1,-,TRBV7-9,CASSFGAYNEQFF,TGTGCCAGCAGCTTCGGTGCTTACAATGAGCAGTTCTTC
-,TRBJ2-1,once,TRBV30,CAWSPLYNEQFF,TGTGCCTGGAGTCCACTTTACAATGAGCAGTTCTTC
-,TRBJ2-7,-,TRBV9,CASSVVVGDEQYF,TGTGCCAGCAGCGTAGTGGTGGGCGACGAGCAGTACTTC
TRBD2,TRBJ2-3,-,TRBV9,CASSGLAGVTDTQYF,TGTGCCAGCAGCGGACTAGCGGGGGTCACAGATACGCAGTATTTT
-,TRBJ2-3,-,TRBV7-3,CASSFTGADPTDTQYF,TGTGCCAGCAGCTTCACCGGAGCGGACCCCACAGATACGCAGTATTTT
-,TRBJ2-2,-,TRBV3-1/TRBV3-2,CASSRGTGELFF,TGTGCCAGCAGCCGGGGGACAGGGGAGCTGTTTTTT
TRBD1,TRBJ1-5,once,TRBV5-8,CASSKGTGKDQPQHF,TGTGCCAGCAGCAAAGGGACAGGGAAAGATCAGCCCCAGCATTTT
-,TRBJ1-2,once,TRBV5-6,CASSLGGQGYGYTF,TGTGCCAGCAGCTTGGGGGGGCAGGGCTATGGCTACACCTTC
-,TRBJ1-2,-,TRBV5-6,CASRAGGYGYTF,TGTGCCAGCAGGGCCGGCGGCTATGGCTACACCTTC
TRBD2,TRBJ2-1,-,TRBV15,CATSRPSGGAFNEQFF,TGTGCCACCAGCAGACCTAGCGGGGGGGCCTTCAATGAGCAGTTCTTC
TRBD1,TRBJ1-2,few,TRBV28,CASSSYTGVDFGGYTF,TGTGCCAGCAGTTCGTACACAGGGGTTGATTTTGGTGGCTACACCTTC
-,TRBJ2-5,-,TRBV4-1,CASSRLAQETQYF,TGCGCCAGCAGCCGGCTAGCTCAAGAGACCCAGTACTTC
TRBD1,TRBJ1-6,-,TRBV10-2,CASRSGTGESPLHF,TGCGCCAGCAGAAGCGGGACAGGTGAATCACCCCTCCACTTT
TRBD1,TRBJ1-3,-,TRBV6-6,CASSQRTGDVRNTIYF,TGTGCCAGCAGTCAAAGGACAGGGGATGTGAGAAACACCATATATTTT
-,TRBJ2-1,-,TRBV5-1,CASSRQSNEQFF,TGCGCCAGCAGTCGACAGTCGAATGAGCAGTTCTTC
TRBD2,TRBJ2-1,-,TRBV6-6,CASRPGLAGGDEQFF,TGTGCCAGCAGACCTGGACTAGCGGGGGGGGATGAGCAGTTCTTC
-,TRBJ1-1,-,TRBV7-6,CASSPGQLTEAFF,TGTGCCAGCAGCCCAGGACAGCTCACTGAAGCTTTCTTT
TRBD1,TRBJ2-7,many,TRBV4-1,CASSQSSTGSYEQYF,TGCGCCAGCAGCCAAAGCTCGACAGGGTCCTACGAGCAGTACTTC